This entry lists 13 T cell receptor beta chains sequenced from one sample in a study of shared clonotypes between healthy human individuals. Clones were read by immunoSEQ multiplex PCR, and TCRdb kept only the in-frame ones, dropping some. There are some 350,000 clones in the sample; around two thirds occur only once, and about 9.3% lies in the top ten. The specimen sequenced was memory CD4+ T cells sorted from blood. Subset described: CD45RA-negative fraction. The receptor set was obtained from a man aged 25-40 years in good health.

The chain links TRBV28 to TRBJ2-5; 8 nucleotides align to TRBD2. This CDR3 spans 15 amino acids. With V trimmed by 3 bases and J by 5 bases, 8 bases remained unmatched. CDR1 and CDR2 from the germline V gene are MDHEN and SYDVKM. The CDR3 protein is CASSFRLARRETQYF. CDR3 nucleotides: TGTGCCAGCAGTTTCAGACTAGCGAGGCGGGAGACCCAGTACTTC.

The rearrangement joins TRBV25-1 to TRBJ2-7; D perhaps matches TRBD1 (6 bases). CDR1 and CDR2 (germline): MGHDK, SYGVNS. V was trimmed by 6 bases and J by 2 bases, leaving 11 bases between them. This CDR3 comprises 13 residues. CDR3 sequence reads: CASSADRTYEQYF. The CDR3 DNA reads TGTGCCAGCAGCGCAGACAGGACCTACGAGCAGTACTTC.

The rearrangement uses TRBV2 and TRBJ2-7; possibly TRBD2 for D (8 bases). The CDR3 runs to 15 residues. Germline assignment: CDR1 SNHLY and CDR2 FYNNEI. V was cut by 6 bases and J by 3 bases, with 18 bases left in between. CDR3 bases: TGTGCCAGCAGCTCGGGAGGGGGCTCTAGCTACGAGCAGTACTTC. This gives the protein CASSSGGGSSYEQYF.

The rearrangement joins TRBV5-6 to TRBJ2-7; D remains unclear. CDR3 length: 12 amino acids. The germline gives CDR1 SGHDT, CDR2 YYEEEE. V lost 4 bases, J lost 1 base, and 6 bases lay in between. This CDR3 reads CASSMGSYEQYF. In DNA, the CDR3 is TGTGCCAGCAGCATGGGATCCTACGAGCAGTACTTC.

This clone was seen repeatedly, ten times or more. The chain uses TRBV5-1 and TRBJ2-1; D not certain. Trimming stripped 4 bases from V and 1 base from J, with 15 bases between. CDR3 length: 16 residues. CDR1 is SGHRS, CDR2 YFSETQ, per germline. The CDR3 protein is CASSAALVGSYNEQFF. The CDR3 DNA follows: TGCGCCAGCAGCGCGGCCCTCGTGGGTTCCTACAATGAGCAGTTCTTC. Filled out from reference TRBV5-1 and TRBJ2-1, the complete variable domain reads KAGVTQTPRYLIKTRGQQVTLSCSPISGHRSVSWYQQTPGQGLQFLFEYFSETQRNKGNFPGRFSGRQFSNSRSEMNVSTLELGDSALYLCASSAALVGSYNEQFFGPGTRLTVL.

V is TRBV28 and J is TRBJ2-5; D is perhaps TRBD2 (6 bases). V lost 2 bases, J lost 1 base, and 11 bases lay in between. CDR1 MDHEN and CDR2 SYDVKM come from the germline V gene. This CDR3 has 15 residues. The DNA for the CDR3 is TGTGCCAGCAGTTTAGGGTACGGGGGCCAAGAGACCCAGTACTTC. Protein: CASSLGYGGQETQYF.

The chain combines TRBV15 with TRBJ2-2, with 9 bases identical to TRBD2. V was clipped by 1 base and J by 7 bases; unmatched bases: 10. The CDR3 runs 17 residues. The germline V gene encodes CDR1 LNHNV and CDR2 YYDKDF (reference sequence). CDR3 residues: CATSRGLISGRGGELFF. The CDR3 DNA sequence: TGTGCCACCAGCAGAGGGCTCATTAGCGGGAGAGGCGGGGAGCTGTTTTTT.

The chain carries TRBV29-1 and TRBJ2-1; the match to TRBD1 covers 7 bases. The V gene's germline CDR1 is SQVTM and CDR2 ANQGSEA. V trimming: 7 bases; J trimming: 6 bases; junction bases outside the gene matches: 3. The CDR3 consists of 11 residues. CDR3 DNA sequence: TGCAGCGGTAGACAGGGCAATGAGCAGTTCTTC. It codes for CSGRQGNEQFF.

The rearrangement uses TRBV9 and TRBJ2-2; 8 bases fit TRBD2. This CDR3 has 15 residues. V lost 6 bases, J lost 7 bases, and 11 bases stayed unmatched. Germline loops: CDR1 SGDLS, CDR2 YYNGEE. Here the CDR3 reads CASTIAGNINGELFF. The CDR3 nucleotides are TGTGCCAGCACCATAGCGGGAAATATCAACGGGGAGCTGTTTTTT.

The J gene is TRBJ1-5, the V gene TRBV27; D unclear. Germline CDR1 is MNHEY and CDR2 is SMNVEV (reference sequence). The length of the CDR3 is 17 residues. Trimming took 7 bases from V and 4 from J, leaving 23 bases between them. The CDR3 sequence is CASIQLRVCLRNQPQHF. The CDR3 DNA reads as TGTGCCAGCATCCAACTCCGGGTCTGTTTGAGGAATCAGCCCCAGCATTTT.

This clone was counted many times. The chain is built from TRBV28 and TRBJ1-1; maybe TRBD1 (6 bases). Germline lookup yields CDR1 MDHEN and CDR2 SYDVKM. V was trimmed by 6 bases and J by 0 bases, leaving 23 bases between them. The CDR3 is made up of 18 amino acids. This CDR3 reads CASRRPPQGSNLNTEAFF. CDR3 coding DNA: TGTGCCAGCAGACGCCCCCCACAGGGTTCGAACCTGAACACTGAAGCTTTCTTT.

The chain employs TRBV18 and TRBJ2-7; 10 nucleotides agree with TRBD1. This CDR3 contains 14 residues. Trimming took 5 bases from V and 1 from J; bases not matched to a gene: 2. Germline values: CDR1 KGHSH, CDR2 LQKENI. DNA for the CDR3: TGTGCCAGCTCATCGGGACAGGGGTCCTACGAGCAGTACTTC. Protein: CASSSGQGSYEQYF. The entire variable domain, with the rest obtained from reference TRBV18 and TRBJ2-7, is as follows: NAGVMQNPRHLVRRRGQEARLRCSPMKGHSHVYWYRQLPEEGLKFMVYLQKENIIDESGMPKERFSAEFPKEGPSILRIQQVVRGDSAAYFCASSSGQGSYEQYFGPGTRLTVT.

The chain recombines TRBV5-8 with TRBJ2-5; 8 bases agree with TRBD1. With V trimmed by 4 bases and J by 2 bases, 7 bases remained unmatched. The CDR3 is made up of 15 amino acids. Germline values: CDR1 SGHTS, CDR2 YDEGEE. The CDR3 protein is CASSAAGTGQETQYF. The CDR3 region has the DNA TGTGCCAGCAGCGCGGCGGGGACAGGACAAGAGACCCAGTACTTC.